This T cell receptor (beta chain) was observed in a study of identifying expanded T cells in peripheral blood. Concerning this clone: Other DNA sequences of this sample code for an identical CDR3.

The ends were cut back, 3 bases at V and 3 bases at J, with 8 bases in the middle. CDR1 and CDR2 (germline): LNHDA, SQIVND (reference sequence). This CDR3 region has 13 residues. Measured with immunoSEQ multiplex PCR; TCRdb has only the in-frame clones, and not every one. The data show 100,000 to 150,000 clones, 75% to 90% seen once. This receptor was identified in a person between 18 and 75 years old in good health. The gene calls are TRBV19 and TRBJ1-2; D not certain. Sequencing was performed on blood. CDR3 sequence reads: CASSILGDYGYTF. The CDR3 DNA is TGTGCCAGTAGTATTTTGGGAGACTATGGCTACACCTTC.